The text below deals with one T cell receptor beta chain. Its antigen is still unknown. This record comes from a study of cytomegalovirus exposure and HLA in healthy donors. General study findings and limits: Across donors, presence/absence analyses took sequencing depth to be roughly uniform. Certain indistinguishable V segments, among them TRBV6-2 and TRBV6-3, were excluded. In a later analysis, at a false discovery rate of 0.05, about 15,000 TCR beta sequences were associated with HLA alleles.

The CDR3 has 15 amino acids. Trimming stripped 6 bases from V and 6 bases from J, with 17 bases between. The germline gives CDR1 MDHEN, CDR2 SYDVKM. 13 Jbeta primers and 60 Vbeta primers were used for the PCR. Sequencing was performed with immunoSEQ multiplex PCR; in TCRdb, only in-frame clones are kept and a portion is missing. This sample has some 140,000 clones; 80% occur once, and the top ten carry roughly 5.5%. The V gene is TRBV28, the J gene TRBJ1-4; possible D gene TRBD1, 5 bases. This receptor was identified in a middle-aged woman in good health and CMV-seropositive. The sample comprised PBMCs. CDR3 amino acids: CASSPILGGDEKLFF. For the CDR3, the DNA is TGTGCCAGCAGCCCTATTCTTGGGGGGGATGAAAAACTGTTTTTT. The full variable domain, in which reference TRBV28 and TRBJ1-4 provide the parts outside the CDR3, is DVKVTQSSRYLVKRTGEKVFLECVQDMDHENMFWYRQDPGLGLRLIYFSYDVKMKEKGDIPEGYSVSREKKERFSLILESASTNQTSMYLCASSPILGGDEKLFFGSGTQLSVL.